What follows describes a single T cell receptor beta chain. Its target is not known. A sample-barcoded 5' primer and a J-beta primer mix were used in a second PCR of roughly 7 to 11 cycles. Sequencing recovered at least 2.5 million CDR3-containing paired-end reads from each sample. A single record per CDR3 protein comes from TCRdb applying MiXCR to the 5' RACE reads. The sample lists 800,000 to 950,000 distinct CDR3 sequences; roughly 40% were seen once. Per sample, extraction of total RNA gave at least 5.5 micrograms in every case. This specimen belongs to a study of blood T cells in healthy people across ages. The CDR3 covers 12 residues. V was pared by 4 bases and J by 3 bases, with 7 bases between. Study-wide points: Diversity estimates from one million T cells were considered underestimates.

The rearrangement joins TRBV12-3 or TRBV12-4 to TRBJ2-7; no firm D call. Sequenced material: blood. This sequence was found in a man aged 18 to 29 in good health. The CDR3: CASSSHIYEQYF. The CDR3 DNA is TGTGCCAGCAGTTCCCATATCTACGAGCAGTACTTC.